This T cell receptor beta chain was sequenced during a study of PD-1 blockade in classical Hodgkin lymphoma. Every single patient, without exception, relapsed after autologous stem cell transplantation, and brentuximab vedotin exposure varied. Out of thawed PBMCs, magnetic negative selection purified CD4+ T cells. Trimming took off 0 bases at V and 8 bases at J, with 11 bases between the two ends. The length of the CDR3 is 13 residues. The germline V gene encodes CDR1 SGHRS and CDR2 YFSETQ. Sequencing used immunoSEQ multiplex PCR; TCRdb keeps in-frame clones, though not all of them. The sample holds under 30,000 clones, over 75% seen once.

Specimen: CD4+ T cells from blood, collected at baseline. The clonotype was recovered from a human donor with classical Hodgkin lymphoma. The chain joins TRBV5-1 to TRBJ1-2; weak D call: TRBD1 (5 bases). This CDR3 is CASSLGAGFGYTF. The CDR3 DNA sequence: TGCGCCAGCAGCTTGGGGGCAGGGTTCGGCTACACCTTC.